This TCR beta chain was recorded in a study of blood T cell repertoires in COVID-19 (TCRdb year 2020). Turning to the overall study: Collaborator samples came from the United States, Italy and Spain and covered acute and convalescent phases of COVID-19. The material from the prospective study consisted of cDNA or gDNA derived from T cells, B-cell-depleted T cells, or PBMCs. The dataset comprised deeply sampled blood TCRbeta repertoires from subjects exposed to, actively infected with, or recovered from COVID-19. A freely available public database, intended as a resource for researchers studying the immune response to SARS-CoV-2, is where the repertoires were released. Samples came from the ongoing ImmuneRACE study (first 160 participants) plus 1,254 subjects from 6 global collaborators. A de-identified subject ID, COVID-19 status, age in years and sex were almost always included in the sample metadata. HLA class I and class II types, where available, came from metadata supplied by the sample provider rather than from assay-based typing. Findings and caveats that apply to the study as a whole: How much clinical and demographic metadata was included differed by source and by participant, and the metadata was provided uncurated.

Comments on this clone: It has no known antigen specificity. Qualities for individual bases were not recorded, and no much larger clone is one base off.

Whole blood was collected in K2EDTA tubes by collaborating institutions according to the institutions' own protocols. For TCRbeta analysis, collaborators shipped samples as frozen whole blood, isolated PBMCs, or DNA extracted from either of those sample types. The immunoSEQ Assay, a bias-controlled multiplex PCR, was used to amplify TCRbeta CDR3 regions from genomic DNA. The source study handled its data this way. The number of nucleated cells in each sample was estimated by amplification of reference gene primers within the assay. To quantify the absolute abundance of each unique TCRbeta CDR3 rearrangement, sequence reads were collapsed and filtered. For each sample, productive Simpson clonality was calculated as the square root of Simpson's diversity index over productive rearrangements. TCRdb took this table from immuneACCESS and kept in-frame rearrangements with V and J called. Such tables lack part of the clones; where checked against another copy, unresolved V genes explain under half of the gap, and the rest is unexplained. That table gives V, J and clone size, and the DNA gave D and trimming. Across this sample there are roughly 80,000 clones, with 82% seen only once. The top ten constitute about 12% of the sample.

The CDR3 covers 11 residues, taking in both the cysteine and the phenylalanine. Only the CDR3 DNA stays, 33 bases, in frame from base 1. The germline V gene gives CDR1 as MNHEY and CDR2 as SVGAGI. Trimming at the junction amounts to 6 bases on V and 5 bases on J, and the germline ends lie 7 bases apart. The rearranged chain carries TRBV6-5 and TRBJ1-2; the D gene is perhaps TRBD1, on 6 matching bases. The sample taken for sequencing was peripheral blood. The TCR sequence derives from a man at least 80 years old with acute or convalescent COVID-19. The CDR3 in this case is CASSQGYGYTF. The sequenced DNA is TGTGCCAGCAGCCAGGGGTATGGCTACACCTTC.